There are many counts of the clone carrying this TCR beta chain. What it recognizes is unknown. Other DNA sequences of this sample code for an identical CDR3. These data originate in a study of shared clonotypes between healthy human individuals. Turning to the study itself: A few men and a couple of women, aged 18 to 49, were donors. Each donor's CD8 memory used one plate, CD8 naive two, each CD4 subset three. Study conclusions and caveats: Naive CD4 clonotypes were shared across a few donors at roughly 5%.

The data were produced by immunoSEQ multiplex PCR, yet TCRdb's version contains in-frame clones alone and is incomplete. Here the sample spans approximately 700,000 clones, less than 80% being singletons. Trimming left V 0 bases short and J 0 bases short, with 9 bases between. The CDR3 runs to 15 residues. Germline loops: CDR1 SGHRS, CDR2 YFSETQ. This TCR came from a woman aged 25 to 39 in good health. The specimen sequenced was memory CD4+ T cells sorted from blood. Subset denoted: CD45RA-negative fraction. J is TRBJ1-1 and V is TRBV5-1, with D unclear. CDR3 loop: CASSLASGLNTEAFF. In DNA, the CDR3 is TGCGCCAGCAGCTTGGCGTCTGGGCTGAACACTGAAGCTTTCTTT.